These 29 T cell receptor beta chains were all obtained from the same sample, sequenced in a study of T cells in localized non-small cell lung cancer. Profiling relied on immunoSEQ multiplex PCR, and the TCRdb table lists in-frame clones only, not all of them. The sample consists of 100,000 to 150,000 clones, 89% of them appearing once. The sequencing here drew on peripheral blood, taken before any cancer treatment. All receptors derive from a female donor over 55 with stage I lung adenocarcinoma.

The chain combines TRBV7-8 with TRBJ1-1, with 8 positions matching TRBD1. The CDR3 totals 13 residues. V lost 5 bases, J lost 7 bases, and 6 bases stayed unmatched. The germline gives CDR1 SGHVS, CDR2 FQNEAQ. CDR3 region: CASSLGQGGEAFF. The CDR3, as DNA: TGTGCCAGCAGCCTTGGACAGGGAGGTGAAGCTTTCTTT.

V is TRBV5-4 and J is TRBJ2-7, with TRBD2 as a possible D gene (6 bases). CDR1 is SGHNT, CDR2 YYREEE, per germline (reference sequence). The CDR3 has 14 amino acids. The V end lost 4 bases, the J end lost 3 bases, and 14 bases lay between the germline ends. Here the CDR3 DNA reads TGTGCCAGCAGCCAGTCTAGCGCGGTCTACGAGCAGTACTTC. Translation gives CASSQSSAVYEQYF.

The rearrangement uses TRBV27 and TRBJ1-5, with a weak D call TRBD1 (6 bases). V was pared by 5 bases and J by 4 bases, with 18 bases between. Germline CDR1 and CDR2: MNHEY and SMNVEV (reference sequence). This CDR3 comprises 16 residues. DNA for the CDR3: TGTGCCAGCAGTCCAAGCCTCACAGGGAAAAATCAGCCCCAGCATTTT. This encodes CASSPSLTGKNQPQHF.

This clone was observed a single time. This chain uses TRBV2 with TRBJ2-7; D unresolved. The CDR3 consists of 13 residues. Germline V gene sequence: CDR1 SNHLY, CDR2 FYNNEI. Trimming pared 8 bases from V and 4 bases from J, leaving 15 bases between. CDR3 DNA sequence: TGTGCCAGCCAAAGTCTGGGCCGTTACGAGCAGTACTTC. Translating gives CASQSLGRYEQYF.

This chain links TRBV30 with TRBJ2-1; D could derive from TRBD1 or TRBD2 (5 bases each). Trimming stripped 0 bases from V and 14 bases from J, with 14 bases between. CDR1 is GTSNPN, CDR2 SVGIG, per germline (reference sequence). The CDR3 is 12 amino acids. DNA of the CDR3: TGTGCCTGGAGTGTAGTGGGAGTAGGGGAGTTCTTC. It encodes CAWSVVGVGEFF.

This clone was recorded once. CDR3: CASSNLAGLNGNEQFF. CDR3 nucleotides: TGTGCCAGCAGCAACTTAGCGGGGTTAAATGGGAATGAGCAGTTCTTC. This chain joins TRBV4-2 and TRBJ2-1; TRBD2 matches 8 bases. V shed 5 bases and J 7 bases; nucleotides not matched to a gene: 13. The CDR3 contains 16 residues. Germline CDR1 and CDR2: LGHNA and YNFKEQ.

V and J are TRBV19 and TRBJ2-2, with TRBD1 as a possible D gene (5 bases). The CDR3 runs 14 residues. CDR1 and CDR2 (germline): LNHDA, SQIVND (reference sequence). Deletions cut 7 bases from V and 1 base from J, with 10 bases between. The DNA for the CDR3 is TGTGCCAGTACAAGTACAGGGAACACCGGGGAGCTGTTTTTT. Its translation is CASTSTGNTGELFF.

The chain carries TRBV4-1 and TRBJ2-7; no firm D call. Germline assignment: CDR1 MGHRA and CDR2 YSYEKL. This CDR3 is built from 16 residues. The V and J ends lost 0 bases and 3 bases respectively, with 15 bases between them. CDR3 sequence (DNA): TGCGCCAGCAGCCAAGATCGTGGCTCCCCGAGCTACGAGCAGTACTTC. Translated, it gives CASSQDRGSPSYEQYF.

In its sample, this clone was seen once. The chain couples TRBV4-2 to TRBJ2-3; maybe TRBD2 (6 bases). CDR3 length: 15 residues. Trimming took 4 bases from V and 5 from J, leaving 16 bases between them. Germline CDR1 LGHNA, CDR2 YNFKEQ. The CDR3 bases are TGTGCCAGCAGCCGAGAAGCGGGCGGAGGAGATACGCAGTATTTT. Amino acid sequence: CASSREAGGGDTQYF.

V and J are TRBV7-2 and TRBJ2-3; D remains unclear. The CDR3 runs 11 residues. V shed 1 base and J shed 7 bases, with 3 bases lying between them. Germline CDR1 is SGHTA and CDR2 is FQGNSA. The CDR3 DNA follows: TGTGCCAGCAGCTTAGTCTATACGCAGTATTTT. Amino acids: CASSLVYTQYF.

The CDR3 DNA is TGTGCCAGCAGCCGGAGGGACACGGGAACCTACGAGCAGTACTTC. This sequence encodes CASSRRDTGTYEQYF. The chain recombines TRBV5-4 with TRBJ2-7; D possibly matches TRBD1 or TRBD2 (6 bases each). The germline gives CDR1 SGHNT, CDR2 YYREEE (reference sequence). The CDR3 spans 15 residues. Trimming removed 4 bases at V and 2 bases at J, with 16 bases between.

This chain uses TRBV6-6 with TRBJ2-5, with 13 bases aligning to TRBD2. The CDR3 covers 15 residues. The V gene end was trimmed by 4 bases and the J gene end by 2 bases; junction bases not matched to a gene: 1. CDR1 and CDR2 (germline): MNHNY, SVGAGI (reference sequence). The CDR3, as DNA: TGTGCCAGCAGTTGGGGACTAGCGGGGCAAGAGACCCAGTACTTC. Residues: CASSWGLAGQETQYF.

J is TRBJ1-5 and V is TRBV6-5; 7 bases line up with TRBD1. After removal of 6 bases from V and 3 bases from J, the junction contained 8 bases not matched to a gene. Germline assignment: CDR1 MNHEY and CDR2 SVGAGI. The CDR3 consists of 15 residues. The CDR3 here is CASRPRDSYNQPQHF. The DNA of the CDR3 is TGTGCCAGCAGACCCCGGGACAGCTACAATCAGCCCCAGCATTTT.

This rearrangement joins TRBV11-3 to TRBJ2-2; no clear D. Germline CDR1 reads SGHNT; CDR2 reads YENEEA. The CDR3 runs 12 residues. The V end lost 0 bases, the J end lost 5 bases, and 1 base lay between the germline ends. CDR3 DNA sequence: TGTGCCAGCAGCTTAGAGACCGGGGAGCTGTTTTTT. Its translation: CASSLETGELFF.

CDR3 residues: CATPRQIGETQYF. CDR3 in DNA: TGTGCCACCCCCCGACAGATCGGAGAGACCCAGTACTTC. This sequence joins TRBV6-1 and TRBJ2-5; D is possibly TRBD1 (5 bases). The CDR3 extends over 13 amino acids. V was trimmed by 10 bases and J by 4 bases, leaving 16 bases between them. Looked up from germline, CDR1 is MNHNS and CDR2 is SASEGT.

V gene TRBV7-9 combines with J gene TRBJ1-4; D is unclear. The CDR3 contains 13 residues. The ends were cut back, 1 base at V and 10 bases at J, with 10 bases in the middle. CDR1 and CDR2 from the germline V gene are SEHNR and FQNEAQ (reference sequence). This CDR3 reads CASSLEGSGKLFF. CDR3 sequence (DNA): TGTGCCAGCAGCTTAGAGGGAAGCGGAAAACTGTTTTTT.

V and J are TRBV27 and TRBJ1-2, with a weak D call TRBD1 (5 bases). Between the trimmed V and J ends, which lost 6 bases and 4 bases, there was a span of 18 bases. Germline lookup yields CDR1 MNHEY and CDR2 SMNVEV (reference sequence). This CDR3 region has 15 residues. CDR3 sequence (DNA): TGTGCCAGCAGCTTAACCTTCTCGGGGCCCTATGGCTACACCTTC. Protein product: CASSLTFSGPYGYTF.

V and J are TRBV6-4 and TRBJ2-2, with TRBD2 matching 9 bases. V gave up 6 bases and J gave up 4 bases; unmatched junction bases: 9. CDR1 and CDR2 from the germline V gene are MRHNA and SNTAGT. The length of the CDR3 is 16 residues. CDR3 region: CASSEIAGVGTGELFF. The DNA for the CDR3 is TGTGCCAGCAGCGAAATAGCGGGAGTAGGCACCGGGGAGCTGTTTTTT.

The chain is built from TRBV15 and TRBJ2-7; 11 nucleotides align to TRBD2. J lost 2 bases, V lost 5 bases, and 5 bases had no gene match. CDR1 and CDR2 (germline): LNHNV, YYDKDF (reference sequence). There are 15 residues in the CDR3. The CDR3 sequence: CATSASLAGAYEQYF. For the CDR3, the DNA is TGTGCCACCAGCGCCTCACTAGCGGGAGCCTACGAGCAGTACTTC. Based on the CDR3 plus reference TRBV15 and TRBJ2-7, the full variable domain is DAMVIQNPRYQVTQFGKPVTLSCSQTLNHNVMYWYQQKSSQAPKLLFHYYDKDFNNEADTPDNFQSRRPNTSFCFLDIRSPGLGDTAMYLCATSASLAGAYEQYFGPGTRLTVT.

This chain connects TRBV5-5 to TRBJ1-2; D may be TRBD1 (6 bases). Germline V lookup: CDR1 SGHKS, CDR2 YYEKEE (reference sequence). The CDR3 loop spans 13 amino acids. V gave up 3 bases and J gave up 8 bases, with 14 bases separating them. The CDR3 is CASSSGAVEGYTF. In nucleotides, the CDR3 is TGTGCCAGCAGCTCAGGGGCTGTAGAAGGCTACACCTTC.

This chain joins TRBV19 and TRBJ2-2; D is unclear. This CDR3 is 13 amino acids long. V was shortened by 5 bases and J by 4 bases, with 8 bases between the two germline ends. CDR1 is LNHDA, CDR2 SQIVND, per germline (reference sequence). CDR3 sequence: CASSLTVTGELFF. In DNA, the CDR3 is TGTGCCAGTAGTCTCACGGTCACCGGGGAGCTGTTTTTT. The whole variable domain, filled in from reference TRBV19 and TRBJ2-2, reads DGGITQSPKYLFRKEGQNVTLSCEQNLNHDAMYWYRQDPGQGLRLIYYSQIVNDFQKGDIAEGYSVSREKKESFPLTVTSAQKNPTAFYLCASSLTVTGELFFGEGSRLTVL.

The genes are TRBV18 and TRBJ1-1; D is undetermined. The CDR3 runs 14 residues. Germline V CDR1 and CDR2: KGHSH, LQKENI. V shed 0 bases and J shed 4 bases, with 9 bases lying between them. The CDR3 protein is CASSPPRTVTEAFF. The DNA of the CDR3 is TGTGCCAGCTCACCACCCAGGACGGTCACTGAAGCTTTCTTT.

V and J are TRBV28 and TRBJ2-1; tentatively, D is TRBD2 (6 bases). V was clipped by 5 bases and J by 8 bases, with 16 bases between them. The germline V gene encodes CDR1 MDHEN and CDR2 SYDVKM. The CDR3 length is 14 residues. The CDR3 sequence is CASSRPPGLYEQFF. The CDR3 DNA reads TGTGCCAGCAGTCGTCCACCGGGACTGTATGAGCAGTTCTTC.

The chain has TRBV7-2 and TRBJ2-3, with TRBD1 as a possible D gene (6 bases). CDR3 length: 15 amino acids. Trimming removed 5 bases from V and 4 bases from J, with 16 bases in between. In germline, CDR1 is SGHTA, CDR2 FQGNSA. This CDR3 reads CASSLTGSVPDTQYF. The CDR3 nucleotides read TGTGCCAGCAGCCTCACAGGGTCCGTCCCAGATACGCAGTATTTT.

V is TRBV12-5 and J is TRBJ2-7; TRBD1 matches at 12 bases. The V gene's germline CDR1 is LGHNT and CDR2 FRNRAP. CDR3 length: 16 amino acids. V was pared by 2 bases and J by 4 bases, with 6 bases of the junction left unmatched. CDR3 amino acids: CASGLMGDRGQYEQYF. The CDR3 DNA sequence: TGTGCTAGTGGTTTGATGGGGGACAGGGGGCAGTACGAGCAGTACTTC.

This clone was seen only a few times. Additional DNA sequences in this sample encode the identical CDR3. The chain recombines TRBV5-4 with TRBJ2-2, with a tentative D call TRBD1 (6 bases). Trimming took off 0 bases at V and 6 bases at J, with 9 bases between the two ends. CDR3 length: 14 amino acids. Per the germline V gene, CDR1 is SGHNT and CDR2 is YYREEE (reference sequence). CDR3 sequence: CASSLVQGPGELFF. CDR3 DNA: TGTGCCAGCAGCTTGGTGCAGGGGCCCGGGGAGCTGTTTTTT. Supplemented by reference TRBV5-4 and TRBJ2-2, the full variable domain reads ETGVTQSPTHLIKTRGQQVTLRCSSQSGHNTVSWYQQALGQGPQFIFQYYREEENGRGNFPPRFSGLQFPNYSSELNVNALELDDSALYLCASSLVQGPGELFFGEGSRLTVL.

The V gene is TRBV6-5, the J gene TRBJ2-7, with 11 positions matching TRBD1. J lost 3 bases, V lost 2 bases, and 3 bases had no gene match. The CDR3 consists of 15 residues. Germline V gene sequence: CDR1 MNHEY, CDR2 SVGAGI. The CDR3 coding sequence is TGTGCCAGCAGTTACAGGGACAGGGGGTTCTACGAGCAGTACTTC. Translating gives CASSYRDRGFYEQYF.

J is TRBJ2-6 and V is TRBV6-6; D is undetermined. CDR3 size: 14 residues. CDR1 and CDR2 (germline): MNHNY, SVGAGI (reference sequence). Between the trimmed V and J ends, which lost 7 bases and 4 bases, there was a span of 11 bases. DNA of the CDR3: TGTGCCAGCAAGTCAGCTCTGGGGGCCAACGTCCTGACTTTC. Encoded protein: CASKSALGANVLTF.

V is TRBV13 and J is TRBJ2-1, with 8 bases that match TRBD2. V lost 0 bases and J lost 8; bases outside the gene matches: 9. The CDR3 contains 16 residues. Germline CDR1 PRHDT, CDR2 FYEKMQ (reference sequence). The CDR3 loop is CASSLGLAGAGDEQFF. As DNA, the CDR3 is TGTGCCAGCAGCTTAGGTCTAGCGGGCGCGGGGGATGAGCAGTTCTTC.